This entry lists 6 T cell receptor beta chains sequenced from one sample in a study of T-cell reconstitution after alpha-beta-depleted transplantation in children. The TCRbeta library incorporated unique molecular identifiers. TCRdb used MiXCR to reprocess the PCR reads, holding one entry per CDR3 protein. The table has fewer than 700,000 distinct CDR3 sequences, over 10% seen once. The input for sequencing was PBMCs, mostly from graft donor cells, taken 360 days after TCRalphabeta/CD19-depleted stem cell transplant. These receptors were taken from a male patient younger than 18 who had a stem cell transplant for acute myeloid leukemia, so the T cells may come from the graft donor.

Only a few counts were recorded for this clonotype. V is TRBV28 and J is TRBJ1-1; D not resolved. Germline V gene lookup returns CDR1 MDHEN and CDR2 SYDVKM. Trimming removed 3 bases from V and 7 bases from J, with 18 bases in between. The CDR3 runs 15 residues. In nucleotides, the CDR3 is TGTGCCAGCAGTTTCAAGGGTTGGTTGGGCAATGAAGCTTTCTTT. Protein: CASSFKGWLGNEAFF.

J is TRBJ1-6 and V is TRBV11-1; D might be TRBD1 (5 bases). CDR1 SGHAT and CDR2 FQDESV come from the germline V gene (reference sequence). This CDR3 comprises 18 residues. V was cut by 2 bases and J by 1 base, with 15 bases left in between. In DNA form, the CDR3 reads TGTGCCAGCAGCTTAATCGAGGGGCCGTGGTCCTATAATTCACCCCTCCACTTT. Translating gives CASSLIEGPWSYNSPLHF.

The CDR3 bases are TGCGCCAGCAGCCAAGGTGACGGGCGAGACACCGGGGAGCTGTTTTTT. Translation gives CASSQGDGRDTGELFF. The chain recombines TRBV4-3 with TRBJ2-2; D is undetermined. From germline, CDR1 is LGHNA and CDR2 YSLEER. Trimming cost V 1 base and J 3 bases, with 12 bases left between them. The CDR3 covers 16 residues.

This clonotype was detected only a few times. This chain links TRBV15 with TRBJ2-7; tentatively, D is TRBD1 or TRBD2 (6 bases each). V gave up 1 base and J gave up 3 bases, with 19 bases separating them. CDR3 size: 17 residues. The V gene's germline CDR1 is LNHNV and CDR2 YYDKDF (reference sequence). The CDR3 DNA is TGTGCCACCAGCAGAGCTTTTTCGGGGGCGCAACTCTACGAGCAGTACTTC. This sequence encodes CATSRAFSGAQLYEQYF.

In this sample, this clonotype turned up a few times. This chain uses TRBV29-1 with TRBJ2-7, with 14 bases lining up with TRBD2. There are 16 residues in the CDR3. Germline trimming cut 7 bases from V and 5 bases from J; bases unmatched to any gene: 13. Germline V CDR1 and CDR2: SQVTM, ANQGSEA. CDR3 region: CSGTQVGTSGRNEQYF. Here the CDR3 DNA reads TGCAGCGGGACGCAGGTCGGGACTAGCGGGAGAAACGAGCAGTACTTC.

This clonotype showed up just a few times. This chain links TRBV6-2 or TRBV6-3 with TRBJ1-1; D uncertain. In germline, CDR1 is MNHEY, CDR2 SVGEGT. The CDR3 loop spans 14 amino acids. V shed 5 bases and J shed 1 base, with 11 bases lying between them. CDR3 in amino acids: CASSPPTPNTEAFF. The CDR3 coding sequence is TGTGCCAGCAGTCCCCCGACGCCGAACACTGAAGCTTTCTTT.